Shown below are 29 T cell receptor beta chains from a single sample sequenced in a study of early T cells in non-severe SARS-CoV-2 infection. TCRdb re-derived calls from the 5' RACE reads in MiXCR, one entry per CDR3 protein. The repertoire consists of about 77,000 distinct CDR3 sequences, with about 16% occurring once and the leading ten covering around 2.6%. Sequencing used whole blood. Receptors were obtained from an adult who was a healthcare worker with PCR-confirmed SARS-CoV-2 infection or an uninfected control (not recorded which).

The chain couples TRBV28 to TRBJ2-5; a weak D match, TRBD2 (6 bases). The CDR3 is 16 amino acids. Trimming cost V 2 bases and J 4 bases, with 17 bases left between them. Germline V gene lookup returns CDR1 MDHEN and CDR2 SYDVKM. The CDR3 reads CASSLLPREETETQYF. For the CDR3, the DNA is TGTGCCAGCAGTTTACTCCCGAGGGAGGAGACAGAGACCCAGTACTTC.

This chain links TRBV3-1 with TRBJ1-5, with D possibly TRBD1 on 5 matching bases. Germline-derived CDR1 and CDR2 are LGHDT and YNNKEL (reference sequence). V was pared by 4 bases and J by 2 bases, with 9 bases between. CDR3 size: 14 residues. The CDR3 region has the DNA TGTGCCAGCAGCCGATCACAGGGCAATCAGCCCCAGCATTTT. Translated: CASSRSQGNQPQHF.

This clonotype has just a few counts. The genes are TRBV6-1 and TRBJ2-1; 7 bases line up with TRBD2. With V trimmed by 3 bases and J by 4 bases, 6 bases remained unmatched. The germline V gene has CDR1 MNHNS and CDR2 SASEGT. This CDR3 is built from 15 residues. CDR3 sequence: CASSDLGGRYNEQFF. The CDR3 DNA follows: TGTGCCAGCAGTGATCTGGGGGGGAGGTACAATGAGCAGTTCTTC.

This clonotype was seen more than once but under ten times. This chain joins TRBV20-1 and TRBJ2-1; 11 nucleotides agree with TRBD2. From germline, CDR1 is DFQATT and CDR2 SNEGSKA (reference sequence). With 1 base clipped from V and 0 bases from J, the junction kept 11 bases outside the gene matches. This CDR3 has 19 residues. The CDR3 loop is CSARGPTGLAGNSYNEQFF. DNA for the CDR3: TGCAGTGCTAGAGGTCCCACTGGACTAGCGGGCAACTCCTACAATGAGCAGTTCTTC.

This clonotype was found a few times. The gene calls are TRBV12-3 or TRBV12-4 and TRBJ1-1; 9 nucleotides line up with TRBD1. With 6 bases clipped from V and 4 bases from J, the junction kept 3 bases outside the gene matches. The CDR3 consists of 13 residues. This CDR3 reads CASSHRGPTEAFF. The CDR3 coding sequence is TGTGCCAGCAGCCACAGGGGGCCCACTGAAGCTTTCTTT.

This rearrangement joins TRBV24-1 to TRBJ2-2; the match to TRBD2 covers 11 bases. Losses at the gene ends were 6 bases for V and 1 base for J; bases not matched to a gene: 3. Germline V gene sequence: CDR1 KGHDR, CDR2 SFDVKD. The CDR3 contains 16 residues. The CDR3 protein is CATSNLAGGNTGELFF. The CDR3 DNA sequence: TGTGCCACCAGTAATCTAGCGGGAGGGAACACCGGGGAGCTGTTTTTT.

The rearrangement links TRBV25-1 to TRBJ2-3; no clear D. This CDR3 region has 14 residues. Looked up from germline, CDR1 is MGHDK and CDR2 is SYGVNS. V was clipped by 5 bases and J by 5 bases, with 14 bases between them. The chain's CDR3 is CASSWTRAGDTQYF. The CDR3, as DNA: TGTGCCAGCAGTTGGACCCGCGCAGGAGATACGCAGTATTTT.

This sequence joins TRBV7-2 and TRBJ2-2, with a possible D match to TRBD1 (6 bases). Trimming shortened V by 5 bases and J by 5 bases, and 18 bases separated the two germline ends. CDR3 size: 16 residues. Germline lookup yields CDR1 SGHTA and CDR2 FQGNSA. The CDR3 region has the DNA TGTGCCAGCAGCCGCGCGCAGGGGCCCTATACCGGGGAGCTGTTTTTT. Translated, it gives CASSRAQGPYTGELFF.

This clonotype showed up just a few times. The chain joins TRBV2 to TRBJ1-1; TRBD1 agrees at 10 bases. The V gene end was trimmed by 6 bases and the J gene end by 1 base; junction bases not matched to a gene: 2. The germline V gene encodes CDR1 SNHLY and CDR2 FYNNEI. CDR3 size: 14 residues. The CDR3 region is CASRGTGANTEAFF. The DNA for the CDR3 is TGTGCCAGCAGGGGGACAGGGGCGAACACTGAAGCTTTCTTT.

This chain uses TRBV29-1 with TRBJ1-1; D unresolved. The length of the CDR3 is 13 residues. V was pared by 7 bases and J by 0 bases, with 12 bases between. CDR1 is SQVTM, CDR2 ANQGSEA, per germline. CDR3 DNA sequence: TGCAGCGCTGGGGAGCCTTTGAACACTGAAGCTTTCTTT. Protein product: CSAGEPLNTEAFF. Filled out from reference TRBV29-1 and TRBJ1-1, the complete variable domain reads SAVISQKPSRDICQRGTSLTIQCQVDSQVTMMFWYRQQPGQSLTLIATANQGSEATYESGFVIDKFPISRPNLTFSTLTVSNMSPEDSSIYLCSAGEPLNTEAFFGQGTRLTVV.

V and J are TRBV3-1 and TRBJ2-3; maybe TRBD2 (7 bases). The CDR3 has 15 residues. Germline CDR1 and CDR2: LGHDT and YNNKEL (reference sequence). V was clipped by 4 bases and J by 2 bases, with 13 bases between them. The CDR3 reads CASSLAGAVTDTQYF. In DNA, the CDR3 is TGTGCCAGCAGCCTCGCGGGGGCCGTCACAGATACGCAGTATTTT.

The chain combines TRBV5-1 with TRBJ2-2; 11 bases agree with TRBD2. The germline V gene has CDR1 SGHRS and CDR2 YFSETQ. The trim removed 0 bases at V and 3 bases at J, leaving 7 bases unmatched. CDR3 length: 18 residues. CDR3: CASSLEVSGRAYTGELFF. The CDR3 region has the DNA TGCGCCAGCAGCTTGGAGGTTAGCGGGAGGGCCTACACCGGGGAGCTGTTTTTT.

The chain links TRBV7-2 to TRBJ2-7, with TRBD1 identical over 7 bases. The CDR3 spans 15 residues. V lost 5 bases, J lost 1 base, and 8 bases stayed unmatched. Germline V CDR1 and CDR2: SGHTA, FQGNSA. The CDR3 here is CASSPDRVRSYEQYF. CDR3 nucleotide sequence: TGTGCCAGCAGCCCTGACAGGGTTAGGTCCTACGAGCAGTACTTC.

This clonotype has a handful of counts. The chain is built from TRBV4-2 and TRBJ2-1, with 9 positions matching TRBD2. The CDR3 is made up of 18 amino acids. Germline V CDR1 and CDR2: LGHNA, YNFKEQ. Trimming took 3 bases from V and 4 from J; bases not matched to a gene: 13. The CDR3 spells CASSQGLGGRGEYNEQFF. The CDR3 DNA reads TGTGCCAGCAGCCAGGGCCTGGGCGGGAGGGGCGAGTACAATGAGCAGTTCTTC.

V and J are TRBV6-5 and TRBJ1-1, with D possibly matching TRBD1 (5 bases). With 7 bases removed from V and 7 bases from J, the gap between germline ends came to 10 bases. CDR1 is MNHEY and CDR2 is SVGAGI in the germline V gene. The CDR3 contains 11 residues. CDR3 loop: CASTGISEAFF. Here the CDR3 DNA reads TGTGCCAGCACAGGGATCAGTGAAGCTTTCTTT.

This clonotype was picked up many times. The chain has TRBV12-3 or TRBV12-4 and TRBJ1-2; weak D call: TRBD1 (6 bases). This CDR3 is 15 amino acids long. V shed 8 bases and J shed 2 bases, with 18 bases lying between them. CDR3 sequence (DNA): TGTGCCAGCGTACGATATCCAGGGGACAACTATGGCTACACCTTC. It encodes CASVRYPGDNYGYTF.

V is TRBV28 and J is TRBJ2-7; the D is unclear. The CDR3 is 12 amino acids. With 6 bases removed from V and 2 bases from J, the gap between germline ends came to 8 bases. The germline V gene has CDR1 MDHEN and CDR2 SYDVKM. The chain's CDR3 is CASSTETYEQYF. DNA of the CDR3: TGTGCCAGCAGCACAGAAACCTACGAGCAGTACTTC.

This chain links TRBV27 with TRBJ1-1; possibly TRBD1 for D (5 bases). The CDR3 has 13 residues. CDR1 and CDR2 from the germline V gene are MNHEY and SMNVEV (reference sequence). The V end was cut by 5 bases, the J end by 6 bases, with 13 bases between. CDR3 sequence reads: CASSLTQGAEAFF. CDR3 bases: TGTGCCAGCAGTCTTACCCAGGGAGCTGAAGCTTTCTTT.

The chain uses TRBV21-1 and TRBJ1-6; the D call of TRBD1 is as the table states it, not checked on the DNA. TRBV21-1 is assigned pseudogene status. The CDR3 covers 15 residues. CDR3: CASTAPGDPEAPLHF. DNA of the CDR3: TGTGCCAGCACCGCCCCGGGAGATCCGGAGGCACCCCTCCACTTT.

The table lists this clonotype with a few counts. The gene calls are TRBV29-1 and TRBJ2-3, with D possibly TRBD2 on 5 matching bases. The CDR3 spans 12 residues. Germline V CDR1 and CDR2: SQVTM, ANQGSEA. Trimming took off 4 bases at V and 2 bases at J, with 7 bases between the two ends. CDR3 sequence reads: CSVAGNTDTQYF. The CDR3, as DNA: TGCAGCGTTGCCGGGAACACAGATACGCAGTATTTT.

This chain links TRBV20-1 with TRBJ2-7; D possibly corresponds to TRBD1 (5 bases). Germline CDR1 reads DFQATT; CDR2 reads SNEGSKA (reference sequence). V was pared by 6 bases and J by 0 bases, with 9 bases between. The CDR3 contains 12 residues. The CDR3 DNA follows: TGCAGTGCCCCTGACAGCTCCTACGAGCAGTACTTC. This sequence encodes CSAPDSSYEQYF.

CDR3 in amino acids: CASSSPSGMGRGEQYF. The CDR3 DNA sequence: TGTGCCAGCAGTTCCCCTAGCGGGATGGGGAGGGGCGAGCAGTACTTC. This chain links TRBV28 with TRBJ2-7; 9 positions match TRBD2. After removal of 4 bases from V and 6 bases from J, the junction contained 13 bases not matched to a gene. The CDR3 is 16 residues long. Germline V gene lookup returns CDR1 MDHEN and CDR2 SYDVKM. The full variable domain, with the rest looked up from reference TRBV28 and TRBJ2-7, is DVKVTQSSRYLVKRTGEKVFLECVQDMDHENMFWYRQDPGLGLRLIYFSYDVKMKEKGDIPEGYSVSREKKERFSLILESASTNQTSMYLCASSSPSGMGRGEQYFGPGTRLTVT.

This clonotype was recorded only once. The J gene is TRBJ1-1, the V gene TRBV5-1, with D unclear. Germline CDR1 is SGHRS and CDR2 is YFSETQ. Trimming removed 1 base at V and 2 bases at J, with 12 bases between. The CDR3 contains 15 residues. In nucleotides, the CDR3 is TGCGCCAGCAGCTTGTTGGGTTCCCCAAACACTGAAGCTTTCTTT. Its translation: CASSLLGSPNTEAFF. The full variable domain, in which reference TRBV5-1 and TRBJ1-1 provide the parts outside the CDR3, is KAGVTQTPRYLIKTRGQQVTLSCSPISGHRSVSWYQQTPGQGLQFLFEYFSETQRNKGNFPGRFSGRQFSNSRSEMNVSTLELGDSALYLCASSLLGSPNTEAFFGQGTRLTVV.

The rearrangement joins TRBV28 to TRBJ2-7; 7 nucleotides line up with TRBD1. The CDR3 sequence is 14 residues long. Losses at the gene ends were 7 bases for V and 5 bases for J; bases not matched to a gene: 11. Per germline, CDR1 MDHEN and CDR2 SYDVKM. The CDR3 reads CASILTGKPHEQYF. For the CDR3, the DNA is TGTGCCAGCATCCTGACAGGGAAGCCCCACGAGCAGTACTTC.

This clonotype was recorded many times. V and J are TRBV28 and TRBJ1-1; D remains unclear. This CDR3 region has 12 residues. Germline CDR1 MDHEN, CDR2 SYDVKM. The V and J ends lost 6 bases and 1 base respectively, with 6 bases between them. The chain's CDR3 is CASRYRNTEAFF. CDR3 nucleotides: TGTGCCAGCAGATACAGGAACACTGAAGCTTTCTTT.

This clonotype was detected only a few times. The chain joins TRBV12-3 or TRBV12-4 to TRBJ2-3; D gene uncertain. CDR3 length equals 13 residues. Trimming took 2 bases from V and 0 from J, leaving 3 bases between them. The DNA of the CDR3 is TGTGCCAGCAGTTTAAGTAGCACAGATACGCAGTATTTT. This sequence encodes CASSLSSTDTQYF.

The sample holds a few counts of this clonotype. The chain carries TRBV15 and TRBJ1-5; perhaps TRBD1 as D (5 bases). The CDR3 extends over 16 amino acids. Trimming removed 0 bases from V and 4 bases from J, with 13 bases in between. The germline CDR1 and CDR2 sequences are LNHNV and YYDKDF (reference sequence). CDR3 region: CATSRDKVGGNQPQHF. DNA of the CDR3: TGTGCCACCAGCAGAGATAAGGTGGGGGGGAATCAGCCCCAGCATTTT.

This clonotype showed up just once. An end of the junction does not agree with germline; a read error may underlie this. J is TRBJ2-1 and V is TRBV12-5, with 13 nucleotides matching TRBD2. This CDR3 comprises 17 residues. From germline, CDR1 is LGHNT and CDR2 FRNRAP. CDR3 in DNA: TGTGCTGGTGGTTGGACTAGCGGGAGTATCACCTACAATGAGCAGTTCTTC. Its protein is CAGGWTSGSITYNEQFF.

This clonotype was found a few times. DNA of the CDR3: TGTGCTAGTGGTCCAGGCTATAATTCACCCCTCCACTTT. It is translated as CASGPGYNSPLHF. The chain joins TRBV12-5 to TRBJ1-6; D unresolved. V lost 5 bases and J lost 3, with 5 bases in between. The CDR3 has 13 amino acids. Germline CDR1 LGHNT, CDR2 FRNRAP.